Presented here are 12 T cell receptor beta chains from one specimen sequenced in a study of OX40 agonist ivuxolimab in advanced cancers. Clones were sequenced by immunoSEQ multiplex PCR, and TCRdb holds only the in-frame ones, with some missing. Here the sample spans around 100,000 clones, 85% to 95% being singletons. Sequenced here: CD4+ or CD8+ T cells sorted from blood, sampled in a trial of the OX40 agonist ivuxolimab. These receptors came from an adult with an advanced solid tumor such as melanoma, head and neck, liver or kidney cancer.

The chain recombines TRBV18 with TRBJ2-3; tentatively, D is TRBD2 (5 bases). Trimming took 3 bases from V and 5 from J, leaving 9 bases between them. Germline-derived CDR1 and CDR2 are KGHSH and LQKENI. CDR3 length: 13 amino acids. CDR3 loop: CASSPDGGDTQYF. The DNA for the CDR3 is TGTGCCAGCTCACCCGACGGAGGAGATACGCAGTATTTT.

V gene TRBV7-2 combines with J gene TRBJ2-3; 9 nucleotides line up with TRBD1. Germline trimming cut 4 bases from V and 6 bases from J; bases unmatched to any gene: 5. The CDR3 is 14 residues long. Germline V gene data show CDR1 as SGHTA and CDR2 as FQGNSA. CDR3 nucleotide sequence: TGTGCCAGCAGCTCGAGGACAGGGGTGGATACGCAGTATTTT. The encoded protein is CASSSRTGVDTQYF.

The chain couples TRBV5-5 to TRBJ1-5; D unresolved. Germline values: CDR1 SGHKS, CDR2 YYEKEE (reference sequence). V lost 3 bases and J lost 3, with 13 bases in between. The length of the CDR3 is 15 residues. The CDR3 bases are TGTGCCAGCAGCTACTCTTTTGGGATCAATCAGCCCCAGCATTTT. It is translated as CASSYSFGINQPQHF. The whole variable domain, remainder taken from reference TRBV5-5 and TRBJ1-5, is DAGVTQSPTHLIKTRGQQVTLRCSPISGHKSVSWYQQVLGQGPQFIFQYYEKEERGRGNFPDRFSARQFPNYSSELNVNALLLGDSALYLCASSYSFGINQPQHFGDGTRLSIL.

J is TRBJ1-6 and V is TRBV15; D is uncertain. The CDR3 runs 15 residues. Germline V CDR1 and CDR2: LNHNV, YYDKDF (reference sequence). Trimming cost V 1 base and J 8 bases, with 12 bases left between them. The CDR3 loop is CATSRVRESYSPLHF. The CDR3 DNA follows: TGTGCCACCAGCAGAGTTCGGGAGAGTTATTCACCCCTCCACTTT.

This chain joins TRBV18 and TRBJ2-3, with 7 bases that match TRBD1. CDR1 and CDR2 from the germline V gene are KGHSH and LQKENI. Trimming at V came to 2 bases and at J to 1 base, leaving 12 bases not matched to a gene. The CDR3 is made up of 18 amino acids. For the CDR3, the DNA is TGTGCCAGCTCACCAAGGACAGGCCGAAATCCTCGCACAGATACGCAGTATTTT. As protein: CASSPRTGRNPRTDTQYF.

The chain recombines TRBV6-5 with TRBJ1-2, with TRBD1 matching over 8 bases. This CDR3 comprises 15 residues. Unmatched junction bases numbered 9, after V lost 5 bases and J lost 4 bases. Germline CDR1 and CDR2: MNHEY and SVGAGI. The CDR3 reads CASSGRTGYVYGYTF. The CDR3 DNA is TGTGCCAGCAGTGGAAGGACAGGGTATGTCTATGGCTACACCTTC.

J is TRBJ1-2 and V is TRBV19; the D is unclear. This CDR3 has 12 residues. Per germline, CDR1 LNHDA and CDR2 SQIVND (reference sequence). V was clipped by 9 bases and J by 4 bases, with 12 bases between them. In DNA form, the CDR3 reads TGTGCCAGCGCGGCCGGCGGCTATGGCTACACCTTC. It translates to CASAAGGYGYTF.

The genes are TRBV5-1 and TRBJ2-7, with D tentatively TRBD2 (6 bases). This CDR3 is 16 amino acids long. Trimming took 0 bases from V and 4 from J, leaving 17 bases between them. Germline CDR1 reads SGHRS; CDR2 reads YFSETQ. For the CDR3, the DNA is TGCGCCAGCAGCTTGGGCGGGGACTGGCGGCATTACGAGCAGTACTTC. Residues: CASSLGGDWRHYEQYF.

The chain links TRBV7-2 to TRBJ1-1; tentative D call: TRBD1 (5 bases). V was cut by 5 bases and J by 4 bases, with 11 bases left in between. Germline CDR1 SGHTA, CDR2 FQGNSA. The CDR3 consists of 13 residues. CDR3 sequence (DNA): TGTGCCAGCAGCGCAGGGACTCTCACTGAAGCTTTCTTT. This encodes CASSAGTLTEAFF.

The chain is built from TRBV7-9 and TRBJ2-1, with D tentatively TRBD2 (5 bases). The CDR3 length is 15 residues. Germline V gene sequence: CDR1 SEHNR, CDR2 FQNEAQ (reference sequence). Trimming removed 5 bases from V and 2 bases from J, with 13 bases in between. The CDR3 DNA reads TGTGCCAGCAGCCTCGGACCAGCGGCCTACAATGAGCAGTTCTTC. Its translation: CASSLGPAAYNEQFF.

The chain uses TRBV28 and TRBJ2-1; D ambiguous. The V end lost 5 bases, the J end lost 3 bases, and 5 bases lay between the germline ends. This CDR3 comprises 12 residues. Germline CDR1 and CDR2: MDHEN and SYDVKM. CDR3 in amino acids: CASSPIYNEQFF. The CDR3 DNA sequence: TGTGCCAGCAGTCCAATCTACAATGAGCAGTTCTTC.

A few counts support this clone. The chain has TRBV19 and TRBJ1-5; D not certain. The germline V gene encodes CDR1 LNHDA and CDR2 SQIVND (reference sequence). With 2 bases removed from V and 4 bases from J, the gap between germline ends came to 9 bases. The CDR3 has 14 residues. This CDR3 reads CASSIPRWNQPQHF. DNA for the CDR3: TGTGCCAGTAGTATACCTCGTTGGAATCAGCCCCAGCATTTT.